The source of this TCR beta chain is a study of blood T cell repertoires in COVID-19. Across the study: There were acute and convalescent COVID-19 samples, and they came from the United States, Italy and Spain.

Methods used by the authors: Nucleated cell number was recorded as an estimate derived from reference gene primer amplification. Measured with immunoSEQ multiplex PCR; TCRdb has only the in-frame clones, and not every one. V, J and clone size are taken as reported in that table, and D and trimming were inferred from the DNA itself. The sample carries roughly 380,000 clones, 89% recorded once. There are 14 residues in the CDR3. Per germline, CDR1 SGHAT and CDR2 FQNNGV. The V and J ends lost 4 bases and 0 bases, in that order; junction bases with no gene match: 1. The material sequenced was peripheral blood. The TCR comes from a woman in her thirties or forties with COVID-19, enrolled during active disease. The chain links TRBV11-2 to TRBJ2-5, with 8 positions matching TRBD1. This chain's CDR3 is CASSSDRDQETQYF. CDR3 nucleotides: TGTGCCAGCAGCTCGGACAGGGACCAAGAGACCCAGTACTTC. The complete variable domain, with remaining parts taken from reference TRBV11-2 and TRBJ2-5, reads EAGVAQSPRYKIIEKRQSVAFWCNPISGHATLYWYQQILGQGPKLLIQFQNNGVVDDSQLPKDRFSAERLKGVDSTLKIQPAKLEDSAVYLCASSSDRDQETQYFGPGTRLLVL.